Included here is one T cell receptor beta chain sequence, with context. Its antigen is unknown. These data are taken from a study of CD8 T cells in Susac syndrome. Across the study: Within the sequenced group of Susac syndrome patients, five or six showed active disease and fewer than 10 were in remission. Study outcomes and limitations: Expansion of clones was not seen in the CD4+ T cell repertoires of Susac syndrome.

The CD8+ and CD4+ T cells were isolated magnetically using a negative isolation approach, whereas the TEMRA cells were enriched by FACS. The germline V gene encodes CDR1 MGHDK and CDR2 SYGVNS. Trimming removed 4 bases at V and 0 bases at J, with 7 bases between. The CDR3 spans 13 residues. Random-hexamer reverse transcription was applied to about 0.45 to 1 ug RNA. TCRdb reanalysed the immunoSEQ multiplex PCR reads using MiXCR and keeps one entry per CDR3 protein. The sample carries about 150,000 distinct CDR3 sequences, approximately 94% recorded once. V and J are TRBV25-1 and TRBJ2-7; the D call may be TRBD1 or TRBD2 (5 bases each). Sequencing input: CD4+ T cells from PBMCs. This clonotype was sampled from a human donor with Susac syndrome. CDR3 nucleotide sequence: TGTGCCAGCAGTGGGGACCTCTCCTACGAGCAGTACTTC. Translation: CASSGDLSYEQYF.